The 22 T cell receptor beta chains presented below share a single source sample, sequenced in a study of cytomegalovirus exposure and HLA in healthy donors. The study ran its PCR with 60 Vbeta and 13 Jbeta primers. Sequenced by immunoSEQ multiplex PCR; TCRdb stores in-frame clones only, minus some. Of around 120,000 clones in the sample, around 80% were seen once. The sample consisted of PBMCs. These receptors all stem from a woman aged 40 to 50 in good health and CMV-seropositive.

V usage is TRBV5-1 and J usage is TRBJ2-3; TRBD1 might be the D (7 bases). Germline CDR1 reads SGHRS; CDR2 reads YFSETQ. CDR3 size: 16 residues. Trimming took 3 bases from V and 4 from J, leaving 18 bases between them. CDR3 residues: CASSSWQGGISDTQYF. The CDR3 DNA follows: TGCGCCAGCAGCTCCTGGCAGGGGGGAATTTCAGATACGCAGTATTTT.

This clone has a handful of counts. This chain uses TRBV4-1 with TRBJ2-3, with TRBD1 matching 7 bases. The V segment lost 3 bases and the J segment 0 bases; nucleotides outside the gene matches: 6. Germline-derived CDR1 and CDR2 are MGHRA and YSYEKL. The CDR3 covers 16 residues. The CDR3 protein is CASSQKTGQSTDTQYF. The CDR3 nucleotides are TGCGCCAGCAGCCAGAAGACAGGGCAAAGCACAGATACGCAGTATTTT.

This chain uses TRBV5-4 with TRBJ1-1; no reliable D call. Trimming stripped 6 bases from V and 5 bases from J, with 20 bases between. Germline CDR1 is SGHNT and CDR2 is YYREEE (reference sequence). This CDR3 is built from 15 residues. The CDR3 region is CASIPTGPGGTEAFF. The CDR3 DNA reads TGTGCCAGCATCCCTACCGGGCCCGGCGGGACTGAAGCTTTCTTT.

The chain employs TRBV7-8 and TRBJ1-5; the D is unclear. From germline, CDR1 is SGHVS and CDR2 FQNEAQ. Trimming left V 1 base short and J 1 base short, with 5 bases between. The CDR3 sequence is 14 residues long. CDR3 nucleotide sequence: TGTGCCAGCAGCTTAGATCGGAGCAATCAGCCCCAGCATTTT. Translating it yields CASSLDRSNQPQHF.

This clone is a singleton in its sample. The chain joins TRBV7-2 to TRBJ2-7, with 8 bases matching TRBD1. Trimming took 1 base from V and 3 from J; bases not matched to a gene: 8. The germline V gene has CDR1 SGHTA and CDR2 FQGNSA. The CDR3 is 16 residues long. The chain's CDR3 is CASSLGAGQVIYEQYF. CDR3 nucleotide sequence: TGTGCCAGCAGCTTAGGGGCGGGACAGGTGATCTACGAGCAGTACTTC.

The CDR3 DNA sequence: TGCGCCAGCAGCGTAACGGGTTTCGGGGGACTTACTGAAGCTTTCTTT. Amino acids: CASSVTGFGGLTEAFF. The chain carries TRBV4-1 and TRBJ1-1; D is possibly TRBD1 (5 bases). Trimming removed 5 bases from V and 5 bases from J, with 21 bases in between. The CDR3 loop spans 16 amino acids. The germline V gene encodes CDR1 MGHRA and CDR2 YSYEKL.

The genes are TRBV7-3 and TRBJ2-5; D unclear. CDR1 and CDR2 from the germline V gene are SGHTA and FQGTGA. The CDR3 is 12 residues long. V lost 6 bases, J lost 4 bases, and 9 bases lay in between. The CDR3 nucleotides read TGTGCCAGCAGTTCCACTGGAGAGACCCAGTACTTC. It encodes CASSSTGETQYF.

This chain uses TRBV6-1 with TRBJ2-7; the match to TRBD1 covers 9 bases. Trimming took 6 bases from V and 3 from J; bases not matched to a gene: 9. Per germline, CDR1 MNHNS and CDR2 SASEGT. CDR3 length equals 15 residues. The CDR3 reads CASSPPGQGNYEQYF. The DNA for the CDR3 is TGTGCCAGCAGCCCCCCGGGACAGGGAAACTACGAGCAGTACTTC.

This chain joins TRBV18 and TRBJ2-1; 9 bases map to TRBD2. The germline gives CDR1 KGHSH, CDR2 LQKENI. V lost 6 bases, J lost 5 bases, and 5 bases stayed unmatched. The CDR3 runs to 14 residues. In DNA, the CDR3 is TGTGCCAGCTCGACTAGCGGAGGTGACAATGAGCAGTTCTTC. Protein sequence: CASSTSGGDNEQFF.

V and J are TRBV9 and TRBJ2-7; 7 bases match TRBD1. The V segment lost 4 bases and the J segment 2 bases; nucleotides outside the gene matches: 9. The CDR3 loop spans 15 amino acids. Germline V gene lookup returns CDR1 SGDLS and CDR2 YYNGEE. The CDR3 DNA sequence: TGTGCCAGCAGCCCGGGCCGGACAGGAACCTACGAGCAGTACTTC. It yields the protein CASSPGRTGTYEQYF.

The chain recombines TRBV18 with TRBJ2-7; 7 positions match TRBD1. The J call is doubtful: the DNA matches TRBJ2-5 better. The CDR3 extends over 15 amino acids. Germline-derived CDR1 and CDR2 are KGHSH and LQKENI. The CDR3 sequence: CASSPSNQGETTQYF. As DNA, the CDR3 is TGTGCCAGCTCACCATCAAACCAGGGGGAAACGACCCAGTACTTC.

The chain recombines TRBV20-1 with TRBJ2-1; tentatively, D is TRBD2 (5 bases). Germline CDR1 DFQATT, CDR2 SNEGSKA (reference sequence). This CDR3 is built from 10 residues. Trimming removed 6 bases from V and 9 bases from J, with 9 bases in between. CDR3 nucleotides: TGCAGTGCCGCCCGGGGTGAGCAGTTCTTC. Translated: CSAARGEQFF.

The V call is TRBV9, the J call TRBJ2-5, with D possibly TRBD1 on 6 matching bases. V lost 3 bases and J 1 base, leaving 7 bases between the germline ends. Per the germline V gene, CDR1 is SGDLS and CDR2 is YYNGEE. CDR3 length: 13 amino acids. CDR3 coding DNA: TGTGCCAGCAGCGGGACAGCCCAAGAGACCCAGTACTTC. As protein: CASSGTAQETQYF.

The chain is built from TRBV19 and TRBJ1-5; no firm D call. Trimming removed 2 bases at V and 0 bases at J, with 8 bases between. This CDR3 region has 15 residues. Germline CDR1 reads LNHDA; CDR2 reads SQIVND (reference sequence). The DNA for the CDR3 is TGTGCCAGTAGTATATACAGCCATAGCAATCAGCCCCAGCATTTT. This codes for CASSIYSHSNQPQHF.

The rearrangement links TRBV5-6 to TRBJ1-1, with TRBD1 matching over 10 bases. The V segment lost 4 bases and the J segment 3 bases; nucleotides outside the gene matches: 6. The germline gives CDR1 SGHDT, CDR2 YYEEEE. The CDR3 has 15 residues. This CDR3 reads CASSPSGTGDTEAFF. The CDR3 coding sequence is TGTGCCAGCAGCCCCTCCGGGACAGGGGACACTGAAGCTTTCTTT. Filled out from reference TRBV5-6 and TRBJ1-1, the complete variable domain reads DAGVTQSPTHLIKTRGQQVTLRCSPKSGHDTVSWYQQALGQGPQFIFQYYEEEERQRGNFPDRFSGHQFPNYSSELNVNALLLGDSALYLCASSPSGTGDTEAFFGQGTRLTVV.

The chain carries TRBV15 and TRBJ2-7; TRBD2 matches 7 bases. CDR3 length: 13 amino acids. CDR1 and CDR2 from the germline V gene are LNHNV and YYDKDF (reference sequence). V lost 0 bases and J lost 4; bases outside the gene matches: 0. The CDR3 protein is CATSREAGYEQYF. CDR3 in DNA: TGTGCCACCAGCAGAGAAGCGGGGTACGAGCAGTACTTC.

The chain uses TRBV6-7 and TRBJ2-5; unclear D gene. Near its end, the DNA agrees better with TRBJ2-7, so the J call may be wrong. TRBV6-7 is reported as an ORF; its role is uncertain. The CDR3 extends over 12 amino acids. CDR3 loop: CASNDTAYEQYF. The CDR3 nucleotides read TGTGCCAGCAATGACACTGCCTACGAGCAGTACTTC.

The rearrangement links TRBV7-8 to TRBJ2-3; the match to TRBD1 covers 7 bases. Trimming took 5 bases from V and 4 from J; bases not matched to a gene: 6. This CDR3 contains 14 residues. Germline V CDR1 and CDR2: SGHVS, FQNEAQ. Here the CDR3 reads CASSRTGLSDTQYF. The CDR3, as DNA: TGTGCCAGCAGCCGGACAGGCCTCTCAGATACGCAGTATTTT.

This chain connects TRBV11-1 to TRBJ2-3; 7 bases map to TRBD2. Germline lookup yields CDR1 SGHAT and CDR2 FQDESV (reference sequence). The CDR3 length is 16 residues. J was trimmed by 2 bases and V by 5 bases; bases with no gene match: 10. CDR3 amino acids: CASSRILAIDTDTQYF. In DNA, the CDR3 is TGTGCCAGCAGCCGCATACTAGCGATAGACACAGATACGCAGTATTTT.

The chain couples TRBV7-2 to TRBJ2-2; possibly TRBD1 for D (5 bases). This CDR3 region has 15 residues. From germline, CDR1 is SGHTA and CDR2 FQGNSA. V was pared by 3 bases and J by 4 bases, with 12 bases between. CDR3 nucleotides: TGTGCCAGCAGCTTTACGACAGCCAGCACCGGGGAGCTGTTTTTT. The encoded protein is CASSFTTASTGELFF.

The chain carries TRBV7-2 and TRBJ1-6; the D gene is possibly TRBD1 (5 bases). This CDR3 comprises 13 residues. Germline V lookup: CDR1 SGHTA, CDR2 FQGNSA. V lost 1 base and J lost 10, with 8 bases in between. The CDR3 reads CASSLDGGSPLHF. The CDR3 nucleotides are TGTGCCAGCAGCTTAGATGGGGGGTCACCCCTCCACTTT.

As regards this clone: Other DNA sequences in this specimen translate into the identical CDR3. V gene TRBV19 combines with J gene TRBJ2-5; 13 positions agree with TRBD2. The J segment lost 4 bases and the V segment lost 4 bases, leaving 3 bases of the junction unmatched. Germline assignment: CDR1 LNHDA and CDR2 SQIVND (reference sequence). The CDR3 runs 15 residues. The CDR3 region is CASSRTSGSLETQYF. The DNA for the CDR3 is TGTGCCAGTAGTAGGACTAGCGGGAGTTTAGAGACCCAGTACTTC.